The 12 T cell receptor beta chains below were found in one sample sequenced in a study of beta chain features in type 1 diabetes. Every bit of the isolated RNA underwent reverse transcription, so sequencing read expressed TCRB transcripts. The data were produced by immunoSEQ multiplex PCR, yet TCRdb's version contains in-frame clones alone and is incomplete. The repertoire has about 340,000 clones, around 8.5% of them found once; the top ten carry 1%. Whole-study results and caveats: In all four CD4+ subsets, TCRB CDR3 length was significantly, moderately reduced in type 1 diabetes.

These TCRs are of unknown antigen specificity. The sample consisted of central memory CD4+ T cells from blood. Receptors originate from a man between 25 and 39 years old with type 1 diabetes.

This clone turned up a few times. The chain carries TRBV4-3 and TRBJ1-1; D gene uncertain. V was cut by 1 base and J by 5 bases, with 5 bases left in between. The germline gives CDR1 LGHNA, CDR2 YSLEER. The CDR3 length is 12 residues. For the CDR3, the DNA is TGCGCCAGCAGCCAAGGGAATACTGAAGCTTTCTTT. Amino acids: CASSQGNTEAFF.

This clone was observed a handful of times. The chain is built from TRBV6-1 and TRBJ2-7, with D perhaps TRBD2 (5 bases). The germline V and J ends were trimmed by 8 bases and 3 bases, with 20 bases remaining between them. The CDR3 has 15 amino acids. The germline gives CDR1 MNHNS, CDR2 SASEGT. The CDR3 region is CASAPSRGSGYEQYF. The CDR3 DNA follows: TGTGCCAGCGCTCCTTCCCGGGGTTCGGGCTACGAGCAGTACTTC.

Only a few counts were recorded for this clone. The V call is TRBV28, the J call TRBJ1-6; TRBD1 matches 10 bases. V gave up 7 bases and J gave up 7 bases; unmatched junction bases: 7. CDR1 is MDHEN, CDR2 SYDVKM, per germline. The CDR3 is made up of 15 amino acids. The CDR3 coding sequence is TGTGCCAGCATCTCACCGGGACAGGGGAATTCACCCCTCCACTTT. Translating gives CASISPGQGNSPLHF.

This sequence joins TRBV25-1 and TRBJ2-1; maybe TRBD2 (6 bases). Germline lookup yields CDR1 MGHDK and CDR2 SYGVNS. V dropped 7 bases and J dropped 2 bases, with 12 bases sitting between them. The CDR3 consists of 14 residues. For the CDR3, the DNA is TGTGCCAGCACGCGCGGAGGGCCCTACAATGAGCAGTTCTTC. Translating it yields CASTRGGPYNEQFF.

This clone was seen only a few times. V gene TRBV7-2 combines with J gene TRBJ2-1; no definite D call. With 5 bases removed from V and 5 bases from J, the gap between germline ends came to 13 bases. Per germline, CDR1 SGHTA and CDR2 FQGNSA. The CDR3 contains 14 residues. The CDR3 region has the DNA TGTGCCAGCAGCCCCGTTGTGGGAAACAATGAGCAGTTCTTC. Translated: CASSPVVGNNEQFF.

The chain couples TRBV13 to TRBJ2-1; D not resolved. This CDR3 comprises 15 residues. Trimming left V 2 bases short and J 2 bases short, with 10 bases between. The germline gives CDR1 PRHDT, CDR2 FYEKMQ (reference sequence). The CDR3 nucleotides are TGTGCCAGCAGCTTATTGGGCCAGGCCTACAATGAGCAGTTCTTC. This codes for CASSLLGQAYNEQFF.

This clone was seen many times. CDR3 residues: CASSVSGAAYEQYF. CDR3 bases: TGTGCCAGCAGCGTTAGCGGGGCCGCCTACGAGCAGTACTTC. This sequence joins TRBV9 and TRBJ2-7, with TRBD2 matching 8 bases. The germline V gene encodes CDR1 SGDLS and CDR2 YYNGEE. The ends lost 2 bases at V and 2 bases at J; junction bases unmatched: 3. The CDR3 has 14 amino acids.

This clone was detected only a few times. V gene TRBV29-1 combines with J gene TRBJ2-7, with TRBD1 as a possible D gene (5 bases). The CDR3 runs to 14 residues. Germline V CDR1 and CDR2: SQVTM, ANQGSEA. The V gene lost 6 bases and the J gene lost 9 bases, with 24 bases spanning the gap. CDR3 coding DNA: TGCAGCGTCTTACTGACAGCCGCGGATAAAGGGCAGTACTTC. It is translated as CSVLLTAADKGQYF.

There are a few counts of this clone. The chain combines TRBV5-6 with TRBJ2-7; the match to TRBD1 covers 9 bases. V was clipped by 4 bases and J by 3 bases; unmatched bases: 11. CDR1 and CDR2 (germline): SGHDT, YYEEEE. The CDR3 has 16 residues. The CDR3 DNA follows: TGTGCCAGCAGCATACTCCCGGGACAGGGTAACTACGAGCAGTACTTC. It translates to CASSILPGQGNYEQYF.

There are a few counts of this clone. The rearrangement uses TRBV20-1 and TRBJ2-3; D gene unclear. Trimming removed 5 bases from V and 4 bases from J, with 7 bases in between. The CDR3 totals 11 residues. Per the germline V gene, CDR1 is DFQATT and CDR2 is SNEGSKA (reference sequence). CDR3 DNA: TGCAGTGCTCCTAACGCAGATACGCAGTATTTT. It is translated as CSAPNADTQYF.

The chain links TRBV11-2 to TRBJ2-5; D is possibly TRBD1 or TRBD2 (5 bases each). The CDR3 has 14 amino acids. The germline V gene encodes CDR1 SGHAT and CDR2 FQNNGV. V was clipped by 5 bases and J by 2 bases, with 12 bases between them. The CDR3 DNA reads TGTGCCAGCAGCCCCTCGGGGCGGCAAGAGACCCAGTACTTC. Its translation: CASSPSGRQETQYF.

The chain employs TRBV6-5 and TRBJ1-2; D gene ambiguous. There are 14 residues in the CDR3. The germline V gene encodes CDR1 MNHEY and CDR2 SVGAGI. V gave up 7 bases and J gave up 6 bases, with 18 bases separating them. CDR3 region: CASTPEPVADGYTF. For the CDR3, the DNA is TGTGCCAGCACCCCCGAACCGGTGGCGGATGGCTACACCTTC.